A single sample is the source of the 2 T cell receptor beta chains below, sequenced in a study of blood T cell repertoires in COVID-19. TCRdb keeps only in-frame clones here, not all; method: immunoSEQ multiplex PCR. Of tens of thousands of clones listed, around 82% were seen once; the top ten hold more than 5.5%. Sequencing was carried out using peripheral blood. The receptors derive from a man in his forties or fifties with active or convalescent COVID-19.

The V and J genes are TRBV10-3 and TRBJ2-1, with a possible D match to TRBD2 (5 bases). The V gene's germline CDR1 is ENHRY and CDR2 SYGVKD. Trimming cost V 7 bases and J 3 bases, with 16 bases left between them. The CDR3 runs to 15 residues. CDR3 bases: TGTGCCATCATCAAGGAGGCGGTCTACTACAATGAGCAGTTCTTC. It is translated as CAIIKEAVYYNEQFF.

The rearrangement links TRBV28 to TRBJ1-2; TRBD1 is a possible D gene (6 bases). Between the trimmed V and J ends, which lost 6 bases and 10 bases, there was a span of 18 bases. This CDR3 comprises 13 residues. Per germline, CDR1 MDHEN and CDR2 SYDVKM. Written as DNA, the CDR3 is TGTGCCAGCAGCCCCACAGGGCTCTCGCTCTACACCTTC. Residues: CASSPTGLSLYTF.